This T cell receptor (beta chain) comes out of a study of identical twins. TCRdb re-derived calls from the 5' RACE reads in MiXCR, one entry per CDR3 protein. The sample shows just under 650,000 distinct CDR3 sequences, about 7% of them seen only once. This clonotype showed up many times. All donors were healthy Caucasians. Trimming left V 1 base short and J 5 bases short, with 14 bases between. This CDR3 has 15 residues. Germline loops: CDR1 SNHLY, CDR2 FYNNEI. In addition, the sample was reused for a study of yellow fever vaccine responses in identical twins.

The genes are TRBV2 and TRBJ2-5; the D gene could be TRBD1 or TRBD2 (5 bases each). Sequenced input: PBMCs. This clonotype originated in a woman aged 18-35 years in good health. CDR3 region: CASSEDRFRGETQYF. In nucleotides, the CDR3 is TGTGCCAGCAGTGAAGACAGGTTCCGAGGGGAGACCCAGTACTTC.